This T cell receptor beta chain was captured by sequencing in a study of blood T cell repertoires in COVID-19. Study-wide background: Specimens from acute and convalescent COVID-19 originated in the United States, Italy and Spain.

This CDR3 has 15 residues. The ends were cut back, 4 bases at V and 4 bases at J, with 12 bases in the middle. Per germline, CDR1 SGHRS and CDR2 YFSETQ. Per the original data handling: Amplification with reference gene primers provided the estimates of nucleated cell counts. This table comes from immunoSEQ multiplex PCR, and its TCRdb copy is limited to in-frame clones, with some not included. V and J calls plus clone size are reproduced from that table; the DNA served to infer D and trimming. Here the sample spans about 120,000 clones, 80% to 90% being singletons. This receptor was taken from a human donor in a cohort sampled during active COVID-19. What was sequenced was peripheral blood. The chain links TRBV5-1 to TRBJ1-6; perhaps TRBD1 as D (6 bases). This chain's CDR3 is CASSRQEPYNSPLHF. CDR3 nucleotide sequence: TGCGCCAGCAGCCGACAGGAGCCATATAATTCACCCCTCCACTTT.